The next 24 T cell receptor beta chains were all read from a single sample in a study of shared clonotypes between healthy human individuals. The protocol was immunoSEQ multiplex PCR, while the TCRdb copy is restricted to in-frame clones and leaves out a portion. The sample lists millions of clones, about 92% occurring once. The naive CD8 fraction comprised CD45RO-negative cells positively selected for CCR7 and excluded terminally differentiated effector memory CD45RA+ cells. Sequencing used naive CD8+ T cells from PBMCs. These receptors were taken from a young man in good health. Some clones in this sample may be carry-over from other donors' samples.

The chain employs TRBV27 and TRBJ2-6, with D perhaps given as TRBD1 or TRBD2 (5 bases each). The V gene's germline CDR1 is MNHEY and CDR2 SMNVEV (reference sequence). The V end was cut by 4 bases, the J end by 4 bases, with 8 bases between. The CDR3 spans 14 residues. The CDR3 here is CASSWGPGANVLTF. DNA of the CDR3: TGTGCCAGCAGTTGGGGACCCGGGGCCAACGTCCTGACTTTC.

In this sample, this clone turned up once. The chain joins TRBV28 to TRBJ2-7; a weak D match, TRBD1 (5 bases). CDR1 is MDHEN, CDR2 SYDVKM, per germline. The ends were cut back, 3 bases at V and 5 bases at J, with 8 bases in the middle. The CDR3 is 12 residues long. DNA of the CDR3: TGTGCCAGCAGTTTGGGCAGGGACGAGCAGTACTTC. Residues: CASSLGRDEQYF.

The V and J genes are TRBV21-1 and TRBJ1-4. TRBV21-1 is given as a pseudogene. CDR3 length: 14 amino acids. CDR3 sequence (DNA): TGTGCCAGCTGCAGGAAAGGGGGAGGTGAAAAACTGTTTTTT. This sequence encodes CASCRKGGGEKLFF.

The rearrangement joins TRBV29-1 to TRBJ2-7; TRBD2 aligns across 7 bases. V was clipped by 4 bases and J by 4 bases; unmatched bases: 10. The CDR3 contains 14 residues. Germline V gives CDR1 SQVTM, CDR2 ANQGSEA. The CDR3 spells CSVGEGLVFYEQYF. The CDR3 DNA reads TGCAGCGTTGGAGAAGGACTAGTATTTTACGAGCAGTACTTC.

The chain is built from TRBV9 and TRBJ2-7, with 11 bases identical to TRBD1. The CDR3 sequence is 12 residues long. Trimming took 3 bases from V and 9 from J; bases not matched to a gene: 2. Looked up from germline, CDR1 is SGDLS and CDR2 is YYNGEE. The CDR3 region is CASSGTGGVQYF. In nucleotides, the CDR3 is TGTGCCAGCAGCGGGACAGGGGGCGTGCAGTACTTC.

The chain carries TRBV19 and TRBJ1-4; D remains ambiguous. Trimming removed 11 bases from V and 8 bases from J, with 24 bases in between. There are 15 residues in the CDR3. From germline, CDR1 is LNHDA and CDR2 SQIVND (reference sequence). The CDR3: CAGATRHHSGEKLFF. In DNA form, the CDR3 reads TGTGCCGGCGCTACCCGACACCACAGTGGCGAAAAACTGTTTTTT.

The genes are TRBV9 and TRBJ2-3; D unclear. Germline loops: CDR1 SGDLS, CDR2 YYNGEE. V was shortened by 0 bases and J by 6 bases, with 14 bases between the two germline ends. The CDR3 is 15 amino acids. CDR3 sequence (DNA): TGTGCCAGCAGCGTAGCCGGTTCCCGGCGGGATACGCAGTATTTT. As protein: CASSVAGSRRDTQYF.

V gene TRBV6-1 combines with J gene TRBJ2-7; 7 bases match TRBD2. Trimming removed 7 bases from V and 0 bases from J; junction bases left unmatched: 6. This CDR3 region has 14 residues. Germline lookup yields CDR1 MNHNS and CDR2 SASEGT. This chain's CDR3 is CASKVASGSYEQYF. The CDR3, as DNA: TGTGCCAGCAAAGTCGCTAGCGGCTCCTACGAGCAGTACTTC.

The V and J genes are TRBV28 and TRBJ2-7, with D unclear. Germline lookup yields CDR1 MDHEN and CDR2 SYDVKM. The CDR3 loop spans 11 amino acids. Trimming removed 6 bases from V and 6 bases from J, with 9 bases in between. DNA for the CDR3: TGTGCCAGCAGCTATGGTGCCGAGCAGTACTTC. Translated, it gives CASSYGAEQYF.

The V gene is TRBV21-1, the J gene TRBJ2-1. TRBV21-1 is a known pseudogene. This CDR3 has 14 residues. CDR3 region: CASRSLDPYNEQFF. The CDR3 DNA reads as TGTGCCAGCAGGAGTCTTGACCCGTACAATGAGCAGTTCTTC.

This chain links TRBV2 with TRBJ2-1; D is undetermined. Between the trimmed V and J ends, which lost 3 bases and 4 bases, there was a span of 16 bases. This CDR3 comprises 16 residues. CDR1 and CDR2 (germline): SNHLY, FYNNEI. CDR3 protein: CASSDRVAFSYNEQFF. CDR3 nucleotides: TGTGCCAGCAGTGACCGCGTAGCCTTCTCTTACAATGAGCAGTTCTTC.

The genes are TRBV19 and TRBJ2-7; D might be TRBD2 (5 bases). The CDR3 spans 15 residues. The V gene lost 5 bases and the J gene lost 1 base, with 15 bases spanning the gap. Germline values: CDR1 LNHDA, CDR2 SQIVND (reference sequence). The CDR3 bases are TGTGCCAGTAGTGCCCGGGATCTGACTTCCTACGAGCAGTACTTC. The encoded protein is CASSARDLTSYEQYF.

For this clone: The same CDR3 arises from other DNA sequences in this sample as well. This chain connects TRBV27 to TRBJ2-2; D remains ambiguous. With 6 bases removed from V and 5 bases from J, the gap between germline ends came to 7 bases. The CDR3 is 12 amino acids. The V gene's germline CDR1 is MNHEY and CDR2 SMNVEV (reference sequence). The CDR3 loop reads CASSLGTGELFF. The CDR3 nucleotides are TGTGCCAGCAGCCTAGGAACCGGGGAGCTGTTTTTT.

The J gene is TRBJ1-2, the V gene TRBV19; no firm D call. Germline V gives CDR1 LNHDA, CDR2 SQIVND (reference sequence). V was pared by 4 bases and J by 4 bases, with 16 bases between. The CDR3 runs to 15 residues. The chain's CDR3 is CASSTSLRSGYGYTF. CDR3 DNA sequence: TGTGCCAGTAGTACCAGTTTGCGGTCGGGCTATGGCTACACCTTC. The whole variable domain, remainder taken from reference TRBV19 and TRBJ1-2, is DGGITQSPKYLFRKEGQNVTLSCEQNLNHDAMYWYRQDPGQGLRLIYYSQIVNDFQKGDIAEGYSVSREKKESFPLTVTSAQKNPTAFYLCASSTSLRSGYGYTFGSGTRLTVV.

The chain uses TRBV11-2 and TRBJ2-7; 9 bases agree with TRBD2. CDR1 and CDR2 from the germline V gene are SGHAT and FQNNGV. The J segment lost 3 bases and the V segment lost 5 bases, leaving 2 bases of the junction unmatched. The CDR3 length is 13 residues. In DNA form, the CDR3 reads TGTGCCAGCAGCATGACTAGCGGCTACGAGCAGTACTTC. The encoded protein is CASSMTSGYEQYF.

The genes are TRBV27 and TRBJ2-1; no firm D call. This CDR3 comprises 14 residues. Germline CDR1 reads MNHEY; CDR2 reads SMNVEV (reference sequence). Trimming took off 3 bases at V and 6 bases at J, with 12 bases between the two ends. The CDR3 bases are TGTGCCAGCAGTTTGCGCCTAACGAGCAATGAGCAGTTCTTC. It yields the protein CASSLRLTSNEQFF.

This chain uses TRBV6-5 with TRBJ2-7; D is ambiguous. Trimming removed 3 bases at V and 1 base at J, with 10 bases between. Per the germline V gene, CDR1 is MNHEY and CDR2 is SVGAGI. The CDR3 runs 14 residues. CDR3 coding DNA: TGTGCCAGCAGTTATGGGGTAGGATCCTACGAGCAGTACTTC. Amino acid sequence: CASSYGVGSYEQYF.

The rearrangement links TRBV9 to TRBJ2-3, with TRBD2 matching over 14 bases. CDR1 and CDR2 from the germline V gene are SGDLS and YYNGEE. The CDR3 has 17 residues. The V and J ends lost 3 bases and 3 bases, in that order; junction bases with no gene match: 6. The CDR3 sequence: CASSATGLAGVTDTQYF. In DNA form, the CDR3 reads TGTGCCAGCAGCGCCACGGGACTAGCGGGAGTTACAGATACGCAGTATTTT.

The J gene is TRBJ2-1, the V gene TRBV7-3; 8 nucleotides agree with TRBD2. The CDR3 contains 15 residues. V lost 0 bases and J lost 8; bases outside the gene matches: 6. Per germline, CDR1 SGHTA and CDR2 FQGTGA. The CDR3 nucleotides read TGTGCCAGCAGCTTAACCAGCGGGAGTAGGGATGAGCAGTTCTTC. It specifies CASSLTSGSRDEQFF.

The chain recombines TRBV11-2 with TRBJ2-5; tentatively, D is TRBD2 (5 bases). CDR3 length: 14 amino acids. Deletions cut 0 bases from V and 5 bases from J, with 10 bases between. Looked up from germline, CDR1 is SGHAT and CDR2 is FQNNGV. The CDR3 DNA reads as TGTGCCAGCAGCTTAGATTCTAGCTTGGAGACCCAGTACTTC. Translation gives CASSLDSSLETQYF.

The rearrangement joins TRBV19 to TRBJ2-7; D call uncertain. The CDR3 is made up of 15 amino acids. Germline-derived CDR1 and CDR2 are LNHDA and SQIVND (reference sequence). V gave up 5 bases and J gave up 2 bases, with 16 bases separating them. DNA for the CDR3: TGTGCCAGTAGTCCCTATGAGGATCAGCCCTACGAGCAGTACTTC. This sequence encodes CASSPYEDQPYEQYF.

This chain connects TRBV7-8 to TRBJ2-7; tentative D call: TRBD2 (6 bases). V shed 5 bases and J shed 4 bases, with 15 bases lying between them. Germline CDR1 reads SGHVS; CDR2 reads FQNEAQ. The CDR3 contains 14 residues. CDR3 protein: CASSLRDSTYEQYF. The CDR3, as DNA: TGTGCCAGCAGCCTTCGGGACTCGACGTACGAGCAGTACTTC.

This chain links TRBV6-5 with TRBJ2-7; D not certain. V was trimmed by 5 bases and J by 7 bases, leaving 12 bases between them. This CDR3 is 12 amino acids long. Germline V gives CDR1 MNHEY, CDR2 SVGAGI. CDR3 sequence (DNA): TGTGCCAGCAGTGGGCCTGGGATGGAGCAGTACTTC. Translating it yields CASSGPGMEQYF.

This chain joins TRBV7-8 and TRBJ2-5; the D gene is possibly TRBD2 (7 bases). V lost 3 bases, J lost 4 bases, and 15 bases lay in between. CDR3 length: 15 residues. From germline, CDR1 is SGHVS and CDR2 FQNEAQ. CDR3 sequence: CASSLGGGRGETQYF. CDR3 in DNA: TGTGCCAGCAGCTTGGGAGGGGGACGGGGAGAGACCCAGTACTTC. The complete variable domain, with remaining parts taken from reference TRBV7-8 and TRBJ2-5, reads GAGVSQSPRYKVAKRGQDVALRCDPISGHVSLFWYQQALGQGPEFLTYFQNEAQLDKSGLPSDRFFAERPEGSVSTLKIQRTQQEDSAVYLCASSLGGGRGETQYFGPGTRLLVL.